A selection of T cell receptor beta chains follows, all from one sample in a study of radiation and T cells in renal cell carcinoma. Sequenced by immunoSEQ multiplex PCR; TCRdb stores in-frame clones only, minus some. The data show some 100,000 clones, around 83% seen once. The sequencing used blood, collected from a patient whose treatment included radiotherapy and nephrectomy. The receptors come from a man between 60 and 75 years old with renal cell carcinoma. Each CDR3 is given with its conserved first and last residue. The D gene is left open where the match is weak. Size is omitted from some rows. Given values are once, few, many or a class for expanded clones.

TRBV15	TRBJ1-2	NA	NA	TGTGCCACCAGCAGACAGTTGGGATGGGCTAACTATGGCTACACCTTC	CATSRQLGWANYGYTF
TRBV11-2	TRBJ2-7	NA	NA	TGTGCCAGCAGTCTGGACCCCCCGGGCGAGCAGTACTTC	CASSLDPPGEQYF
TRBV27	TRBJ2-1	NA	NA	TGTGCCAGCAGTTTAGGTGTGCTGGGGGATGAGCAGTTCTTC	CASSLGVLGDEQFF
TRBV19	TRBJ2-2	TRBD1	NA	TGTGCCAGTTCGCTATCAGGGGGCGGGGAGCTGTTTTTT	CASSLSGGGELFF
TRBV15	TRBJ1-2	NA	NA	TGTGCCACCAGCAGAGATCGCAGACCTACTTCTAACTATGGCTACACCTTC	CATSRDRRPTSNYGYTF
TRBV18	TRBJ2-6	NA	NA	TGTGCCAGCTCACACTCTGGGGCCAACGTCCTGACTTTC	CASSHSGANVLTF
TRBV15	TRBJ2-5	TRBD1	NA	TGTGCCACCATAGACGGACAGGTCCAGGAGACCCAGTACTTC	CATIDGQVQETQYF
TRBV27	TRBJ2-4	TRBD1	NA	TGTGCCAGCAGGGTGGACAGGGCGAACATTCAGTACTTC	CASRVDRANIQYF
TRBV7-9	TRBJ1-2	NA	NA	TGTGCCAGCAGCGGCAGGGCCAGCTATGGCTACACCTTC	CASSGRASYGYTF
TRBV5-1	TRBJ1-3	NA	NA	TGCGCCAGCAGCGATACAGACCAGGCTGGAAACACCATATATTTT	CASSDTDQAGNTIYF
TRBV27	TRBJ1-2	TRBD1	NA	TGTGCCAGCAGTTTATCAAATCAGGGGGCGGATGGCTACACCTTC	CASSLSNQGADGYTF
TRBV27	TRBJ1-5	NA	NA	TGTGCCAGCGGTTGGGATAATCAGCCCCAGCATTTT	CASGWDNQPQHF
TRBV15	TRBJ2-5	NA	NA	TGTGCCACCAGCAGAGATCTGTCTAGCGTGGAGACCCAGTACTTC	CATSRDLSSVETQYF
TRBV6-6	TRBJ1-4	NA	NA	TGTGCCAGCAGTTACCCGGGGTCGGGTAATGAAAAACTGTTTTTT	CASSYPGSGNEKLFF
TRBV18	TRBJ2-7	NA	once	TGTGCCAGCTCACCCCGGGACCGCGGCGAGCAGTACTTC	CASSPRDRGEQYF
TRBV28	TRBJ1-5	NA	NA	TGTGCCAGCACCCTTCAGGGAACGGGCAATCAGCCCCAGCATTTT	CASTLQGTGNQPQHF
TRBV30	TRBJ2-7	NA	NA	TGTGCCTGGAGTGTAAACATCGCCTACGAGCAGTACTTC	CAWSVNIAYEQYF
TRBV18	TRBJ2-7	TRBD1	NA	TGTGCCAGCTCACAAGGACGTGGGACAGACTACGAGCAGTACTTC	CASSQGRGTDYEQYF
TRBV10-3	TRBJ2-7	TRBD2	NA	TGTGCCATCAGTGATTGGACTAGCGGTTCCTACGAGCAGTACTTC	CAISDWTSGSYEQYF
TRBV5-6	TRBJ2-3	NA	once	TGTGCCAGCAGCCTAGGGGGGACAGATACGCAGTATTTT	CASSLGGTDTQYF
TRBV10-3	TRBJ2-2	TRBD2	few	TGTGCCATCAGTGAGTCGGGCGGGAGGGCCGGCGGGGAGCTGTTTTTT	CAISESGGRAGGELFF
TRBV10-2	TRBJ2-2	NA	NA	TGCGCCAGCAGTGAGTCGCCAGGGGCGGGCGGGGAGCTGTTTTTT	CASSESPGAGGELFF
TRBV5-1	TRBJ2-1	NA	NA	TGCGCCAGCAGCTTGCGAAGCGGTACCTACAATGAGCAGTTCTTC	CASSLRSGTYNEQFF
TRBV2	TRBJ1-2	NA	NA	TGTGCCAGCAGTGAGTCCCTGGATAGCTCCCGGGGCTACACCTTC	CASSESLDSSRGYTF
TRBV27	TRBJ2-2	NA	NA	TGTGCCAGCAGTTACTCAGGGTTCGTCGGGGAGCTGTTTTTT	CASSYSGFVGELFF
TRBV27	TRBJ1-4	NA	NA	TGTGCCAGCAGCCTCGGGGAAAAACTGTTTTTT	CASSLGEKLFF
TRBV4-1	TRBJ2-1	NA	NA	TGCGCCAGCAGCCGTCGATTGGGACTGGCCTACAATGAGCAGTTCTTC	CASSRRLGLAYNEQFF
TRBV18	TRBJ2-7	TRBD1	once	TGTGCCAGCTCACCGGACAGGGAACGGGCCTACGAGCAGTACTTC	CASSPDRERAYEQYF
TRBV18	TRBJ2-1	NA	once	TGTGCCAGCTCACCTTGGGTCTCCTACAATGAGCAGTTCTTC	CASSPWVSYNEQFF
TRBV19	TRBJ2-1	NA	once	TGTGCCAGTAGTATAGATCACGGCATCAGGGGCGCGTACAATGAGCAGTTCTTC	CASSIDHGIRGAYNEQFF
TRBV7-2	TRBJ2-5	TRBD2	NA	TGTGCCAGCAGCTTAAACGGGAGGGAGACCCAGTACTTC	CASSLNGRETQYF
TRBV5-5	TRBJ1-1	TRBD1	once	TGTGCCAGCAGCTCACAACTAGACAGGGGTGAAACTGAAGCTTTCTTT	CASSSQLDRGETEAFF
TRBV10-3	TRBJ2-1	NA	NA	TGTGCCATCAGGGAGGACTTGGCCTACAATGAGCAGTTCTTC	CAIREDLAYNEQFF
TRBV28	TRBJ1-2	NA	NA	TGTGCCAGCAGTTTGGTGAACTCAGAAAGCTATGGCTACACCTTC	CASSLVNSESYGYTF
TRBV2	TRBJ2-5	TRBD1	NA	TGTGCCAGCAGTGAGAACCTCGCAGGGGGAGAGACCCAGTACTTC	CASSENLAGGETQYF
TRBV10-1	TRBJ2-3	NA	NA	TGCGCCAGCAGAGGAGAGACAGATACGCAGTATTTT	CASRGETDTQYF
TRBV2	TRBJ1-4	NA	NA	TGTGCCAGCAGCTTAGGACGGTTCAATGAAAAACTGTTTTTT	CASSLGRFNEKLFF
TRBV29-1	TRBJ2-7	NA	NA	TGCAGCGTGGTTGCGGAAGGGCCCTACGAGCAGTACTTC	CSVVAEGPYEQYF
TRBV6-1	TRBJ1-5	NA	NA	TGTGCCAGCAGTGAGGGGTGGGTAGGCCAGCCCCAGCATTTT	CASSEGWVGQPQHF
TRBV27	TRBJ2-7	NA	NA	TGTGCCAGCAGTTTATACCTCAGGGGCAGCTCCTACGAGCAGTACTTC	CASSLYLRGSSYEQYF
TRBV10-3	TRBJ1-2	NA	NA	TGTGCCATCAGTGAAGGGGCCAGGGCTAACTATGGCTACACCTTC	CAISEGARANYGYTF
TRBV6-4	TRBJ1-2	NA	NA	TGTGCCAGCAGGAACGGCTATGGCTACACCTTC	CASRNGYGYTF